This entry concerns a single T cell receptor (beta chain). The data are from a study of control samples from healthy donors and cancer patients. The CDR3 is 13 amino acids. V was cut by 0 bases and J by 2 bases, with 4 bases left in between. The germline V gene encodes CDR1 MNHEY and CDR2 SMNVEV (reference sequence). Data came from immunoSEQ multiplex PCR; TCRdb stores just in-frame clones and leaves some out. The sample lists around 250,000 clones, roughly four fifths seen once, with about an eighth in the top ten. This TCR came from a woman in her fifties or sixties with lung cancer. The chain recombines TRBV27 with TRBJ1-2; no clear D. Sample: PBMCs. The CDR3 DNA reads TGTGCCAGCAGTTTATCTGCAAACTATGGCTACACCTTC. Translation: CASSLSANYGYTF.